This T cell receptor (beta chain) was documented in a study of Ad26.COV2.S vaccination and SARS-CoV-2 variants. This table comes from immunoSEQ multiplex PCR, and its TCRdb copy is limited to in-frame clones, with some not included. The sample includes a few hundred thousand clones, 87% seen only once; the top ten take roughly 3.1%. Trimming removed 1 base from V and 7 bases from J; junction bases left unmatched: 8. The CDR3 is 16 amino acids. Germline V lookup: CDR1 KGHSH, CDR2 LQKENI. Study-wide results and limits: A substantial breadth of spike-specific CD8+ and CD4+ T cell responses after vaccination has been reported.

Treatment noted: 15 to 20 received Ad26.COV2.S at low or high dose, single or two shots; 5 received placebo; per-sample allocation not given. Day 63 following the first vaccine or placebo injection was when the samples were taken. At a Boston site, the person donating was an adult of 18-55 years. The vaccine antigen was prefusion-stabilized Wuhan SARS-CoV-2 spike. On this clone itself: The antigen is undetermined.

The starting material was peripheral blood, obtained in a trial of Ad26.COV2.S vaccine versus placebo. The sequence came from a person aged 18 to 65 who received the Ad26.COV2.S COVID-19 vaccine or a placebo. The V gene is TRBV18, the J gene TRBJ2-1; TRBD1 agrees at 9 bases. The CDR3 bases are TGTGCCAGCTCACCACTCTTTAGGACAGGGGATAATGAGCAGTTCTTC. This encodes CASSPLFRTGDNEQFF.